A single sample gave rise to the 27 T cell receptor beta chains below, sequenced in a study of blood T cell repertoires in COVID-19. The repertoire was sequenced with immunoSEQ multiplex PCR; TCRdb's copy has only in-frame clones and lacks some. This table has approximately 390,000 clones, around 90% appearing once. The sequenced material came from peripheral blood. The origin of the receptors is a man aged 18 to 29 with active or convalescent COVID-19.

This clone was detected only a few times. V and J are TRBV27 and TRBJ1-6; D may be TRBD1 (5 bases). The CDR3 has 15 residues. V lost 5 bases, J lost 4 bases, and 12 bases lay in between. Per germline, CDR1 MNHEY and CDR2 SMNVEV (reference sequence). CDR3 in DNA: TGTGCCAGCAGTGATACAGGAACATATAATTCACCCCTCCACTTT. Encoded protein: CASSDTGTYNSPLHF.

V is TRBV10-1 and J is TRBJ2-4, with D possibly TRBD2 on 5 matching bases. CDR1 is WNHNN and CDR2 is SYGVQD in the germline V gene (reference sequence). The CDR3 runs 15 residues. Trimming left V 11 bases short and J 1 base short, with 18 bases between. The DNA of the CDR3 is TGCGCCTCATGGCAGGATTTAGCGGCCAAAAACATTCAGTACTTC. This encodes CASWQDLAAKNIQYF.

The CDR3, as DNA: TGTGCCAGTAGTTTCACCGGGACAGGGCGGTTTGGGTATGGCTACACCTTC. Encoded protein: CASSFTGTGRFGYGYTF. This chain joins TRBV19 and TRBJ1-2, with TRBD1 matching over 9 bases. The CDR3 is made up of 17 amino acids. V lost 5 bases to trimming and J lost 5 bases; unmatched junction nucleotides: 15. Germline V gene lookup returns CDR1 LNHDA and CDR2 SQIVND (reference sequence).

The V call is TRBV3-1 (or the pseudogene TRBV3-2), the J call TRBJ2-7; maybe TRBD2 (6 bases). The germline gives CDR1 LGHDT, CDR2 YNNKEL (reference sequence). CDR3 length equals 15 residues. With 3 bases removed from V and 2 bases from J, the gap between germline ends came to 14 bases. The CDR3 nucleotides read TGTGCCAGCAGCCAGGGGGGTTTAATTACCTACGAGCAGTACTTC. Translation gives CASSQGGLITYEQYF.

This clone was counted a few times. V gene TRBV7-9 combines with J gene TRBJ2-3, with 8 bases lining up with TRBD2. CDR3 length: 15 residues. CDR1 is SEHNR, CDR2 FQNEAQ, per germline (reference sequence). The V and J ends lost 7 bases and 4 bases, in that order; junction bases with no gene match: 10. In DNA, the CDR3 is TGTGCCAGCAACCCGGGGGGGGCTGGGGCAGATACGCAGTATTTT. Translated, it gives CASNPGGAGADTQYF.

The rearrangement links TRBV5-6 to TRBJ2-7, with 11 bases lining up with TRBD1. The CDR3 is 14 amino acids. Germline CDR1 reads SGHDT; CDR2 reads YYEEEE. J lost 4 bases, V lost 6 bases, and 6 bases had no gene match. Written as DNA, the CDR3 is TGTGCCAGCACCAGGACAGGGGGCTTGTACGAGCAGTACTTC. Translating gives CASTRTGGLYEQYF. The complete variable domain, with remaining parts taken from reference TRBV5-6 and TRBJ2-7, reads DAGVTQSPTHLIKTRGQQVTLRCSPKSGHDTVSWYQQALGQGPQFIFQYYEEEERQRGNFPDRFSGHQFPNYSSELNVNALLLGDSALYLCASTRTGGLYEQYFGPGTRLTVT.

The chain recombines TRBV28 with TRBJ1-1; 7 bases are a match to TRBD1. This CDR3 spans 15 amino acids. Germline-derived CDR1 and CDR2 are MDHEN and SYDVKM. The V segment lost 1 base and the J segment 2 bases; nucleotides outside the gene matches: 4. CDR3: CASSLSEGANTEAFF. The CDR3 nucleotides are TGTGCCAGCAGTTTATCTGAGGGGGCCAACACTGAAGCTTTCTTT.

The J gene is TRBJ1-4, the V gene TRBV27, with 7 bases aligning to TRBD1. The CDR3 covers 14 residues. Germline CDR1 reads MNHEY; CDR2 reads SMNVEV (reference sequence). J gave up 10 bases and V 6 bases, and 11 bases lay outside the gene matches. CDR3 coding DNA: TGTGCCAGCAGGAAAGGACAGGAGAAGGGAAAACTGTTTTTT. Residues: CASRKGQEKGKLFF.

V usage is TRBV19 and J usage is TRBJ2-7; D possibly corresponds to TRBD1 (6 bases). The CDR3 is 16 amino acids. With 5 bases removed from V and 5 bases from J, the gap between germline ends came to 22 bases. Germline V gene data show CDR1 as LNHDA and CDR2 as SQIVND (reference sequence). The CDR3 nucleotides are TGTGCCAGTAGTCCCCACCGGGACACGGGGTCAAACGAGCAGTACTTC. This codes for CASSPHRDTGSNEQYF.

CDR3 residues: CASSQSRSGADGYTF. The CDR3 coding sequence is TGTGCCAGCAGCCAATCACGTTCAGGGGCGGATGGCTACACCTTC. The chain is built from TRBV16 and TRBJ1-2; D is possibly TRBD1 (6 bases). Germline CDR1 is KGHSY and CDR2 is FQNENV. V dropped 0 bases and J dropped 6 bases, with 14 bases sitting between them. This CDR3 comprises 15 residues.

This clone was seen a single time. The chain carries TRBV28 and TRBJ2-6, with a possible D match to TRBD2 (5 bases). This CDR3 has 20 amino acids. CDR1 and CDR2 from the germline V gene are MDHEN and SYDVKM. V lost 2 bases, J lost 4 bases, and 24 bases lay in between. The CDR3 sequence: CASSLTSVTRGKKGANVLTF. CDR3 sequence (DNA): TGTGCCAGCAGTTTAACCTCCGTCACACGGGGTAAAAAAGGGGCCAACGTCCTGACTTTC.

As to this clone: Distinct nucleotide sequences in the sample also encode this CDR3. The rearrangement links TRBV3-1 (or the pseudogene TRBV3-2) to TRBJ1-5; D is undetermined. The CDR3 is 13 amino acids. V lost 1 base and J 2 bases, leaving 3 bases between the germline ends. Germline CDR1 reads LGHDT; CDR2 reads YNNKEL (reference sequence). In nucleotides, the CDR3 is TGTGCCAGCAGCCAAGCCGGCAATCAGCCCCAGCATTTT. Protein: CASSQAGNQPQHF.

V gene TRBV4-3 combines with J gene TRBJ1-6, with a weak D call TRBD1 (6 bases). Trimming left V 2 bases short and J 3 bases short, with 14 bases between. The CDR3 sequence is 17 residues long. Germline V gene data show CDR1 as LGHNA and CDR2 as YSLEER. CDR3 amino acids: CASSQRWGQNYNSPLHF. CDR3 DNA: TGCGCCAGCAGCCAACGATGGGGGCAGAACTATAATTCACCCCTCCACTTT.

The J gene is TRBJ2-7, the V gene TRBV16; 7 nucleotides match TRBD2. Unmatched junction bases numbered 20, after V lost 4 bases and J lost 2 bases. The CDR3 is made up of 19 amino acids. Per the germline V gene, CDR1 is KGHSY and CDR2 is FQNENV. In DNA form, the CDR3 reads TGTGCCAGCAGCCCCCGTCTTTCTAGCGGAGCAACTTACCCCTACGAGCAGTACTTC. As protein: CASSPRLSSGATYPYEQYF.

The chain couples TRBV18 to TRBJ2-5; D may be TRBD2 (5 bases). Per germline, CDR1 KGHSH and CDR2 LQKENI. The CDR3 is 12 residues long. Trimming stripped 6 bases from V and 3 bases from J, with 8 bases between. The CDR3 DNA follows: TGTGCCAGCTCTCAGAGGGAAGAGACCCAGTACTTC. Encoded protein: CASSQREETQYF.

The chain links TRBV5-4 to TRBJ2-2; D may be TRBD1 (5 bases). The CDR3 runs 15 residues. Trimming left V 4 bases short and J 7 bases short, with 17 bases between. Per germline, CDR1 SGHNT and CDR2 YYREEE (reference sequence). This chain's CDR3 is CASSPRQIGDGELFF. The CDR3 nucleotides are TGTGCCAGCAGCCCGCGACAGATAGGGGACGGGGAGCTGTTTTTT.

This clone was detected once. The chain combines TRBV6-5 with TRBJ2-1, with a weak D call TRBD2 (6 bases). Trimming took 6 bases from V and 2 from J, leaving 14 bases between them. Germline CDR1 MNHEY, CDR2 SVGAGI. This CDR3 region has 15 residues. In DNA, the CDR3 is TGTGCCAGCAGCCGTAGCGGACCCGCCTACAATGAGCAGTTCTTC. Translated, it gives CASSRSGPAYNEQFF.

The gene calls are TRBV27 and TRBJ1-5, with TRBD1 matching over 7 bases. The CDR3 length is 13 residues. Germline V gene lookup returns CDR1 MNHEY and CDR2 SMNVEV (reference sequence). J lost 7 bases, V lost 6 bases, and 6 bases had no gene match. The DNA of the CDR3 is TGTGCCAGCAGCGGACAGGCAGGACAGCCCCAGCATTTT. It encodes CASSGQAGQPQHF.

The V call is TRBV6-5, the J call TRBJ2-7; TRBD1 agrees at 7 bases. CDR1 MNHEY and CDR2 SVGAGI come from the germline V gene. The CDR3 covers 13 residues. The J segment lost 5 bases and the V segment lost 0 bases, leaving 1 base of the junction unmatched. The CDR3 region is CASSYSGQDEQYF. Here the CDR3 DNA reads TGTGCCAGCAGTTACTCCGGACAGGACGAGCAGTACTTC.

This chain uses TRBV4-3 with TRBJ1-6; possibly TRBD1 for D (5 bases). The CDR3 sequence is 17 residues long. CDR1 is LGHNA and CDR2 is YSLEER in the germline V gene. V was clipped by 0 bases and J by 3 bases, with 12 bases between them. In nucleotides, the CDR3 is TGCGCCAGCAGCCAAGAAAGAGGCGGGGGCTATAATTCACCCCTCCACTTT. Its protein is CASSQERGGGYNSPLHF.

The rearrangement uses TRBV29-1 and TRBJ2-2; no clear D gene. Germline CDR1 is SQVTM and CDR2 is ANQGSEA. The CDR3 extends over 12 amino acids. V lost 6 bases, J lost 6 bases, and 11 bases lay in between. CDR3: CSVVLSAGELFF. The CDR3 DNA sequence: TGCAGCGTAGTTTTGAGCGCCGGGGAGCTGTTTTTT.

The rearrangement uses TRBV5-1 and TRBJ2-1; weak D call: TRBD1 (5 bases). V lost 0 bases to trimming and J lost 6 bases, with 10 bases between them. The CDR3 has 14 residues. Germline CDR1 SGHRS, CDR2 YFSETQ. CDR3 in DNA: TGCGCCAGCAGCTTGGGGACCCAGGGCAATGAGCAGTTCTTC. Protein sequence: CASSLGTQGNEQFF.

The V gene is TRBV28, the J gene TRBJ2-5; 12 bases fit TRBD1. The V gene's germline CDR1 is MDHEN and CDR2 SYDVKM. This CDR3 has 15 residues. The trim removed 7 bases at V and 5 bases at J, leaving 8 bases unmatched. The chain's CDR3 is CASIPGTGGRETQYF. CDR3 DNA: TGTGCCAGCATACCCGGGACAGGGGGCAGGGAGACCCAGTACTTC.

In this sample, this clone turned up once. The chain uses TRBV7-9 and TRBJ1-2; D unresolved. CDR1 and CDR2 (germline): SEHNR, FQNEAQ (reference sequence). The V and J ends lost 4 bases and 3 bases respectively, with 6 bases between them. The CDR3 covers 12 residues. The chain's CDR3 is CASSSVDYGYTF. The CDR3 DNA is TGTGCCAGCAGCTCCGTAGACTATGGCTACACCTTC. Using reference TRBV7-9 and TRBJ1-2 for the parts outside the CDR3, the full variable domain is DTGVSQNPRHKITKRGQNVTFRCDPISEHNRLYWYRQTLGQGPEFLTYFQNEAQLEKSRLLSDRFSAERPKGSFSTLEIQRTEQGDSAMYLCASSSVDYGYTFGSGTRLTVV.

This chain connects TRBV28 to TRBJ2-2; 14 bases are shared with TRBD2. The V and J ends lost 1 base and 8 bases, in that order; junction bases with no gene match: 18. The CDR3 has 21 residues. Germline V gene data show CDR1 as MDHEN and CDR2 as SYDVKM. The CDR3 protein is CASSLFRLAGGLGLGVGELFF. The CDR3 bases are TGTGCCAGCAGTTTATTTCGACTAGCGGGAGGGCTTGGTCTTGGTGTGGGGGAGCTGTTTTTT.

This clone was recorded a few times. This chain uses TRBV7-9 with TRBJ2-7; possible D gene TRBD1, 6 bases. The germline V and J ends were trimmed by 5 bases and 3 bases, with 11 bases remaining between them. The length of the CDR3 is 13 residues. Per germline, CDR1 SEHNR and CDR2 FQNEAQ (reference sequence). The CDR3 nucleotides read TGTGCCAGCAGCCAGGGGACCATCTACGAGCAGTACTTC. Its protein product is CASSQGTIYEQYF.

The J gene is TRBJ1-1, the V gene TRBV29-1; tentative D call: TRBD1 (6 bases). Germline assignment: CDR1 SQVTM and CDR2 ANQGSEA. The CDR3 is 14 residues long. Trimming took 7 bases from V and 5 from J, leaving 20 bases between them. The DNA for the CDR3 is TGCAGCGCCGCTGAACACGGGCAGGGGACTGAAGCTTTCTTT. It yields the protein CSAAEHGQGTEAFF.